This T cell receptor beta chain was sequenced in a study of beta chain features in type 1 diabetes. Study results and caveats: All four CD4+ subsets of Type 1 diabetes patients contained TCRB CDR3s that were moderately but significantly shorter. Unsettled here was the matter of whether HLA type influences TCRB rearrangement.

All of the isolated RNA was reverse transcribed, so expressed TCRB transcripts were sequenced. Generated by immunoSEQ multiplex PCR, the TCRdb table keeps only in-frame clones and is missing some. The table lists more than 250,000 clones, more than 13% of them singletons, with roughly 0.018% in the top ten. This CDR3 is built from 13 residues. Trimming pared 7 bases from V and 9 bases from J, leaving 16 bases between. CDR1 MNHNS and CDR2 SASEGT come from the germline V gene. A note on this clone: Its cognate antigen is unknown.

The chain uses TRBV6-1 and TRBJ2-1; no firm D call. The receptor comes from a man aged 25 to 40 with type 1 diabetes. Sequenced: naive CD4+ T cells from blood. The CDR3 DNA reads TGTGCCAGCATGCTAGTCCCTTTCGGTGAGCAGTTCTTC. The encoded protein is CASMLVPFGEQFF.